This paragraph covers one T cell receptor beta chain sequence. This clone was seen at least ten times. What antigen it recognizes has not been identified. No per-base quality is available; no much larger clone lies one base away. The data were taken from a study of metastatic and nonmetastatic thyroid tumors (dated by TCRdb to about 2020). In terms of the full investigation: Repertoires from peripheral blood and from tumor or nodule tissue samples of malignant and benign thyroid patients were compared. Study-wide findings and limitations: TCR beta diversity was reported as significantly higher in malignant tumors than in benign nodules, in both blood and tumor samples.

None of the patients had been given any treatment before thyroid surgery. Patient clinical samples collected from the early 2010s to the late 2010s were retrospectively analysed using T-cell receptor beta sequencing. Libraries were built with PCR. The sequencer was an Illumina HiSeq 4000. High-throughput sequencing was used to profile the CDR3 region of the TCR beta-chain in every patient. Per the source publication's procedure: The researchers built a classifier to tell apart papillary thyroid cancer patients with distant metastasis, based on CDR3 differences among clinicopathological groups. To measure repertoire diversity the researchers used the Shannon index, while the Morisita-Horn index served to gauge how similar the tumor and blood repertoires were. TCRdb trimmed the raw reads at Q25, called clones with MiXCR and kept productive beta chains. It is TCRdb's table, rather than the study itself, that gives the V and J calls and clone size. This sample lists tens of thousands of clones; approximately 13% were detected once. Around 5.1% of the sample is held by the ten biggest clonotypes.

The TCR sequence derives from a female donor with papillary thyroid cancer or a benign thyroid nodule (not recorded which). Some clones in this sample may be carry-over from other donors' samples. Sequencing was carried out using blood.

The CDR3 in this case is CASRQGQETQYF. The DNA sequence is given as TGTGCCAGCAGACAGGGTCAAGAGACCCAGTACTTC. The rearrangement joined TRBV2 to TRBJ2-5, and the D gene may be TRBD1, 6 bases matching. Cut back by 6 bases and 2 bases, the V and J ends lie 7 bases apart. Including cysteine and phenylalanine, the CDR3 has 12 amino acids. CDR3 DNA is the only sequence kept; it has 36 bases, read in frame from the first base. CDR1 SNHLY and CDR2 FYNNEI were looked up in the germline V gene.